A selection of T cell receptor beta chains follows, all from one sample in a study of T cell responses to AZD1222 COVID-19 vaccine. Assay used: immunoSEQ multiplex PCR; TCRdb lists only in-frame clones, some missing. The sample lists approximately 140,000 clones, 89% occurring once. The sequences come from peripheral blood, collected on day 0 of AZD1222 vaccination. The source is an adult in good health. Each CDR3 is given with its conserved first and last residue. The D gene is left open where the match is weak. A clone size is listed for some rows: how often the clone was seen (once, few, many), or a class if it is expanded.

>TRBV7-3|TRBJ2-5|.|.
TGTGCCAGCAGCTTAAGGCCTGGCAGCATCCAAGAGACCCAGTACTTC
CASSLRPGSIQETQYF
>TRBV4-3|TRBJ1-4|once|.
TGCGCCAGCAGCCTTACAGGGACAACTAATGAAAAACTGTTTTTT
CASSLTGTTNEKLFF
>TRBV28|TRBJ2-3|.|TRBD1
TGTGCTGTTAACAGGGGGCTCCATCTTAGCACAGATACGCAGTATTTT
CAVNRGLHLSTDTQYF
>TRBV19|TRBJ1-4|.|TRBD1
TGTGCCAGTAGCGCGGGACAGGGGATCGAAAAACTGTTTTTT
CASSAGQGIEKLFF
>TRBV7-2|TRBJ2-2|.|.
TGTGCCAGCAGCTTAGGGGCGGGGACCGGGGAGCTGTTTTTT
CASSLGAGTGELFF
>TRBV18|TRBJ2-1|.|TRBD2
TGTGCCAGCTCCGCCGGGACTAGCGCCTACAATGAGCAGTTCTTC
CASSAGTSAYNEQFF
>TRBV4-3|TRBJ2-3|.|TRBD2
TGCGCCAGCAGCCAAGCAATAACTAGCGGGAGGGCAGATACGCAGTATTTT
CASSQAITSGRADTQYF
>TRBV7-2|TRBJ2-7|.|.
TGTGCCAGCAGCCTAATGGGGGGCGGCGCGGGAGAGGCCTACGAGCAGTACTTC
CASSLMGGGAGEAYEQYF
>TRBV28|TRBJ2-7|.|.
TGTGCCAGCAGTTTATGGGGGCCGGTGAGGGAGCAGTACTTC
CASSLWGPVREQYF
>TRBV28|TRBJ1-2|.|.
TGTGCCAGCAGTTTGGGGGGCTCCAACTATGGCTACACCTTC
CASSLGGSNYGYTF
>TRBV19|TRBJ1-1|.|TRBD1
TGTGCCAGTAGGGGACAGGGGAAAGGCACTGAAGCTTTCTTT
CASRGQGKGTEAFF
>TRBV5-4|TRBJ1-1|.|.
TGTGCCAGCAGCTTATACTTGGACACTGAAGCTTTCTTT
CASSLYLDTEAFF
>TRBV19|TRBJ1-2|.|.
TGTGCCAGTAAGGGGAGGAGGGAAGGCTATGGCTACACCTTC
CASKGRREGYGYTF
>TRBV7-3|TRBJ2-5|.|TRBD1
TGTGCCAGCAGCGCGTTCGGCAGGGGGATGAAAGAGACCCAGTACTTC
CASSAFGRGMKETQYF
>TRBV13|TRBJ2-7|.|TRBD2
TGTGCCAGCAGCTTAGGGGGCGGGAGGTCATACGAGCAGTACTTC
CASSLGGGRSYEQYF
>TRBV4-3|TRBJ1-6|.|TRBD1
TGCGCCAGCAGCCAAGAAGGACAGGGGAATAATTCACCCCTCCACTTT
CASSQEGQGNNSPLHF
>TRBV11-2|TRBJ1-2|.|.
TGTGCCAGCAGCCCCACAGGGTATGGCTACACCTTC
CASSPTGYGYTF
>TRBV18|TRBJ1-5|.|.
TGTGCCAGCTCACCGACGACCCGGGGTCGGAATCAGCCCCAGCATTTT
CASSPTTRGRNQPQHF
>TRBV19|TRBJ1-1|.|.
TGTGCCAGTAACGAGGGGTATCAGAACACTGAAGCTTTCTTT
CASNEGYQNTEAFF
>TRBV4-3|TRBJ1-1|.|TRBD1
TGCGCCAGCAGCCTGCTCAGGGGGGCAGGTACTGAAGCTTTCTTT
CASSLLRGAGTEAFF
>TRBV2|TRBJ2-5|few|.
TGTGCCAGCAGTGAACTCGAGGCGGGAGAGACCCAGTACTTC
CASSELEAGETQYF
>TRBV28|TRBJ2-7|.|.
TGTGCCAGCAGTTTTAGCCGAGAGCAGTACTTC
CASSFSREQYF
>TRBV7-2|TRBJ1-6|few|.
TGTGCCAGCAGCTTATACGGAACAGACACCTATAATTCACCCCTCCACTTT
CASSLYGTDTYNSPLHF
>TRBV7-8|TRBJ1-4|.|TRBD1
TGTGCCAGCAGCTTCAGACAGGGTGAAAAACTGTTTTTT
CASSFRQGEKLFF
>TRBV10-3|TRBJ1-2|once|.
TGTGCCATCAGGGACGGAACATTCTATGGCTACACCTTC
CAIRDGTFYGYTF
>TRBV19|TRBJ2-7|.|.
TGTGCCAGTAGTATGTTACCCCCGCACGAGCAGTACTTC
CASSMLPPHEQYF
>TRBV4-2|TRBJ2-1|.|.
TGTGCCAGCAGCCAAGATCTTGGCTACCGCAATGAGCAGTTCTTC
CASSQDLGYRNEQFF
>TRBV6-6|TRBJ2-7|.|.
TGTGCCAGCAGTTACCGACAGGAGTCCTACGAGCAGTACTTC
CASSYRQESYEQYF
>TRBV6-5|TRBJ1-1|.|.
TGTGCCAGCATGAGAGGGTTTTACGGGAACACTGAAGCTTTCTTT
CASMRGFYGNTEAFF
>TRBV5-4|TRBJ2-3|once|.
TGTGCCAGCAGCTTGGATGCTACCCCAAGGGATACGCAGTATTTT
CASSLDATPRDTQYF
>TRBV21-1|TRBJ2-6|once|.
TGTGCCAGCGGGGGGGACAGGGGCTCTGGGGCCAACGTCCTGACTTTC
CASGGDRGSGANVLTF